This is a list of T cell receptor beta chains from one sample in a study of T cell responses to AZD1222 COVID-19 vaccine. Generated by immunoSEQ multiplex PCR, the TCRdb table keeps only in-frame clones and is missing some. The sample holds some 100,000 clones, approximately 90% seen once. The source material was peripheral blood, sampled 28 days after the second AZD1222 dose. Every receptor here comes from an adult who received the AZD1222 COVID-19 vaccine. CDR3s include the opening cysteine and the closing phenylalanine or tryptophan. Each record gives: clone size, D gene, J gene, V gene, CDR3 protein, CDR3 DNA. D genes are given only for firm matches. Rows may omit the clone size; those that give it use once, few, many or a size class.

clone size: .; D gene: .; J gene: TRBJ2-3; V gene: TRBV7-2; CDR3 protein: CASSRDPGDTQYF; CDR3 DNA: TGTGCCAGCAGCAGAGACCCTGGGGATACGCAGTATTTT
clone size: .; D gene: .; J gene: TRBJ1-6; V gene: TRBV7-3; CDR3 protein: CASSLSLDSPLHF; CDR3 DNA: TGTGCCAGCAGCTTATCCCTGGATTCACCCCTCCACTTT
clone size: .; D gene: .; J gene: TRBJ1-2; V gene: TRBV9; CDR3 protein: CASSVGGQDYGYTF; CDR3 DNA: TGTGCCAGCAGCGTAGGGGGGCAGGACTATGGCTACACCTTC
clone size: .; D gene: TRBD1; J gene: TRBJ1-2; V gene: TRBV19; CDR3 protein: CASSIGGQGGYTF; CDR3 DNA: TGTGCCAGTAGTATAGGAGGACAGGGCGGCTACACCTTC
clone size: .; D gene: .; J gene: TRBJ1-2; V gene: TRBV18; CDR3 protein: CASSSDSLNYGYTF; CDR3 DNA: TGTGCCAGCTCATCTGACAGTCTCAACTATGGCTACACCTTC
clone size: .; D gene: TRBD1; J gene: TRBJ1-2; V gene: TRBV6-6; CDR3 protein: CASSLKGDSGHYGYTF; CDR3 DNA: TGTGCCAGCAGTTTAAAGGGGGACAGCGGACACTATGGCTACACCTTC
clone size: .; D gene: .; J gene: TRBJ1-4; V gene: TRBV6-2/TRBV6-3; CDR3 protein: CASSLDRRKLFF; CDR3 DNA: TGTGCCAGCAGTCTGGACCGACGGAAACTGTTTTTT
clone size: .; D gene: .; J gene: TRBJ2-1; V gene: TRBV2; CDR3 protein: CASSDSNSYNEQFF; CDR3 DNA: TGTGCCAGCAGTGATTCGAACTCCTACAATGAGCAGTTCTTC
clone size: .; D gene: .; J gene: TRBJ1-1; V gene: TRBV4-2; CDR3 protein: CASSQEARGRGTEAFF; CDR3 DNA: TGTGCCAGCAGCCAAGAGGCCAGGGGAAGAGGCACTGAAGCTTTCTTT
clone size: .; D gene: TRBD1; J gene: TRBJ1-6; V gene: TRBV6-5; CDR3 protein: CASSKGQSKWATLHF; CDR3 DNA: TGTGCCAGCAGCAAGGGACAGAGCAAATGGGCCACCCTCCACTTT
clone size: .; D gene: .; J gene: TRBJ1-1; V gene: TRBV6-2/TRBV6-3; CDR3 protein: CASSYGGARTEAFF; CDR3 DNA: TGTGCCAGCAGTTACGGGGGGGCGAGGACTGAAGCTTTCTTT
clone size: once; D gene: .; J gene: TRBJ1-4; V gene: TRBV2; CDR3 protein: CASSEARKTNEKLFF; CDR3 DNA: TGTGCCAGCAGTGAAGCCAGAAAAACTAATGAAAAACTGTTTTTT
clone size: .; D gene: TRBD2; J gene: TRBJ2-1; V gene: TRBV27; CDR3 protein: CASSLSGRASGTYNEQFF; CDR3 DNA: TGTGCCAGCAGTTTATCGGGTCGGGCTAGCGGAACTTACAATGAGCAGTTCTTC
clone size: .; D gene: TRBD1; J gene: TRBJ1-2; V gene: TRBV6-2/TRBV6-3; CDR3 protein: CASSYGGTGWPYGYTF; CDR3 DNA: TGTGCCAGCAGTTACGGCGGGACAGGTTGGCCCTATGGCTACACCTTC
clone size: .; D gene: .; J gene: TRBJ2-1; V gene: TRBV6-5; CDR3 protein: CASSYSGTHNEQFF; CDR3 DNA: TGTGCCAGCAGTTACTCGGGGACCCACAATGAGCAGTTCTTC
clone size: .; D gene: .; J gene: TRBJ2-1; V gene: TRBV7-2; CDR3 protein: CASSLDRASYNEQFF; CDR3 DNA: TGTGCCAGCAGCTTAGACAGGGCGTCCTACAATGAGCAGTTCTTC
clone size: .; D gene: .; J gene: TRBJ1-6; V gene: TRBV3-1/TRBV3-2; CDR3 protein: CASSLQGSPLHF; CDR3 DNA: TGTGCCAGCAGCCTACAGGGTTCACCCCTCCACTTT
clone size: once; D gene: .; J gene: TRBJ2-1; V gene: TRBV11-1; CDR3 protein: CATLTNGPTYNEQFF; CDR3 DNA: TGTGCCACCCTGACGAACGGACCGACCTACAATGAGCAGTTCTTC
clone size: .; D gene: .; J gene: TRBJ1-1; V gene: TRBV13; CDR3 protein: CASSLGLGYMNTEAFF; CDR3 DNA: TGTGCCAGCAGCTTAGGCCTAGGGTATATGAACACTGAAGCTTTCTTT
clone size: .; D gene: .; J gene: TRBJ2-1; V gene: TRBV5-6; CDR3 protein: CASSFMDYNEQFF; CDR3 DNA: TGTGCCAGCAGCTTTATGGACTACAATGAGCAGTTCTTC
clone size: .; D gene: .; J gene: TRBJ2-3; V gene: TRBV5-1; CDR3 protein: CASSYNTGQSTDTQYF; CDR3 DNA: TGCGCCAGCAGCTACAACACGGGACAAAGCACAGATACGCAGTATTTT
clone size: once; D gene: .; J gene: TRBJ2-6; V gene: TRBV2; CDR3 protein: CASSLGSTSSGANVLTF; CDR3 DNA: TGTGCCAGCAGCCTCGGGTCCACCAGCTCTGGGGCCAACGTCCTGACTTTC
clone size: .; D gene: TRBD1; J gene: TRBJ2-7; V gene: TRBV18; CDR3 protein: CASSPEPGQGYEQYF; CDR3 DNA: TGTGCCAGCTCACCAGAACCGGGACAGGGATACGAGCAGTACTTC
clone size: .; D gene: .; J gene: TRBJ1-3; V gene: TRBV4-1; CDR3 protein: CASSPEPVAGNTIYF; CDR3 DNA: TGCGCCAGTTCGCCGGAGCCAGTTGCTGGAAACACCATATATTTT
clone size: once; D gene: .; J gene: TRBJ1-2; V gene: TRBV29-1; CDR3 protein: CSVDDHGVYGYTF; CDR3 DNA: TGCAGCGTTGACGATCACGGAGTTTATGGCTACACCTTC
clone size: .; D gene: .; J gene: TRBJ1-4; V gene: TRBV15; CDR3 protein: CATSTGPPGEKLFF; CDR3 DNA: TGTGCCACCAGCACCGGCCCACCCGGGGAAAAACTGTTTTTT
clone size: few; D gene: .; J gene: TRBJ2-2; V gene: TRBV5-1; CDR3 protein: CASSGSGQTGELFF; CDR3 DNA: TGCGCCAGCAGCGGGAGCGGCCAAACCGGGGAGCTGTTTTTT
clone size: .; D gene: TRBD1; J gene: TRBJ1-1; V gene: TRBV5-1; CDR3 protein: CASSLTGGTEAFF; CDR3 DNA: TGCGCCAGCAGCCTTACAGGGGGCACTGAAGCTTTCTTT
clone size: .; D gene: .; J gene: TRBJ1-6; V gene: TRBV27; CDR3 protein: CASSLRGGGNSPLHF; CDR3 DNA: TGTGCCAGCAGTTTAAGGGGGGGCGGTAATTCACCCCTCCACTTT
clone size: .; D gene: .; J gene: TRBJ2-3; V gene: TRBV6-2/TRBV6-3; CDR3 protein: CASSSQGGNPDTQYF; CDR3 DNA: TGTGCCAGCAGTTCGCAGGGGGGGAATCCAGATACGCAGTATTTT
clone size: .; D gene: TRBD2; J gene: TRBJ2-5; V gene: TRBV4-2; CDR3 protein: CASSTGTTQETQYF; CDR3 DNA: TGTGCCAGCAGTACCGGGACTACACAAGAGACCCAGTACTTC
clone size: .; D gene: .; J gene: TRBJ1-1; V gene: TRBV30; CDR3 protein: CAWRGGLTEAFF; CDR3 DNA: TGTGCCTGGAGGGGAGGTCTCACTGAAGCTTTCTTT
clone size: .; D gene: TRBD1; J gene: TRBJ1-2; V gene: TRBV3-1/TRBV3-2; CDR3 protein: CASSPMDRGSGYTF; CDR3 DNA: TGTGCCAGCAGCCCGATGGACAGGGGGTCTGGCTACACCTTC
clone size: .; D gene: .; J gene: TRBJ1-2; V gene: TRBV21-1; CDR3 protein: CASSPDKQGRNYGYTF; CDR3 DNA: TGTGCCAGCAGCCCTGATAAACAGGGGCGGAACTATGGCTACACCTTC
clone size: .; D gene: TRBD1; J gene: TRBJ1-2; V gene: TRBV7-2; CDR3 protein: CASSPSTGEGYGYTF; CDR3 DNA: TGTGCCAGCAGCCCCTCGACAGGGGAAGGATATGGCTACACCTTC
clone size: .; D gene: TRBD2; J gene: TRBJ2-7; V gene: TRBV7-2; CDR3 protein: CASSLTSGIRIEQYF; CDR3 DNA: TGTGCCAGCAGCTTAACTAGCGGGATTCGTATAGAGCAGTACTTC
clone size: .; D gene: .; J gene: TRBJ2-1; V gene: TRBV5-6; CDR3 protein: CASSEGQPYNEQFF; CDR3 DNA: TGTGCCAGCAGCGAGGGTCAACCCTACAATGAGCAGTTCTTC
clone size: few; D gene: TRBD2; J gene: TRBJ2-7; V gene: TRBV9; CDR3 protein: CASSVGDAGGGEQYF; CDR3 DNA: TGTGCCAGCAGCGTAGGGGACGCGGGAGGGGGCGAGCAGTACTTC
clone size: .; D gene: .; J gene: TRBJ2-2; V gene: TRBV3-1/TRBV3-2; CDR3 protein: CASSPDGYTGELFF; CDR3 DNA: TGTGCCAGCAGCCCGGATGGGTACACCGGGGAGCTGTTTTTT
clone size: .; D gene: .; J gene: TRBJ1-3; V gene: TRBV11-2; CDR3 protein: CASSDPGSGNTIYF; CDR3 DNA: TGTGCCAGCAGCGACCCAGGGTCTGGAAACACCATATATTTT
clone size: few; D gene: .; J gene: TRBJ1-2; V gene: TRBV27; CDR3 protein: CASSPRRTYGYTF; CDR3 DNA: TGTGCCAGCAGTCCAAGACGTACCTATGGCTACACCTTC
clone size: .; D gene: .; J gene: TRBJ2-7; V gene: TRBV6-5; CDR3 protein: CASRDPMREREQYF; CDR3 DNA: TGTGCCAGCAGGGACCCTATGAGGGAGAGGGAGCAGTACTTC
clone size: .; D gene: TRBD2; J gene: TRBJ2-1; V gene: TRBV6-5; CDR3 protein: CASSYGRDYNEQFF; CDR3 DNA: TGTGCCAGCAGTTACGGGAGGGACTACAATGAGCAGTTCTTC
clone size: .; D gene: .; J gene: TRBJ1-1; V gene: TRBV12-3/TRBV12-4; CDR3 protein: CASSFLRNTEAFF; CDR3 DNA: TGTGCCAGCAGTTTTCTCAGGAACACTGAAGCTTTCTTT
clone size: .; D gene: .; J gene: TRBJ1-6; V gene: TRBV5-5; CDR3 protein: CASSFSRANSPLHF; CDR3 DNA: TGTGCCAGCAGCTTTTCAAGGGCTAATTCACCCCTCCACTTT
clone size: .; D gene: .; J gene: TRBJ1-1; V gene: TRBV6-5; CDR3 protein: CASSYSQGLFTEAFF; CDR3 DNA: TGTGCCAGCAGTTACTCACAGGGACTTTTTACTGAAGCTTTCTTT
clone size: .; D gene: TRBD1; J gene: TRBJ1-1; V gene: TRBV20-1; CDR3 protein: CSASQGAGEAFF; CDR3 DNA: TGCAGTGCTAGTCAGGGGGCGGGTGAAGCTTTCTTT
clone size: .; D gene: TRBD2; J gene: TRBJ2-1; V gene: TRBV18; CDR3 protein: CASSPEGAGGPRSYNEQFF; CDR3 DNA: TGTGCCAGCTCACCAGAGGGAGCGGGAGGGCCGAGGTCCTACAATGAGCAGTTCTTC
clone size: .; D gene: .; J gene: TRBJ2-5; V gene: TRBV7-9; CDR3 protein: CASSSRTDKETQYF; CDR3 DNA: TGTGCCAGCAGCTCCCGGACAGATAAAGAGACCCAGTACTTC
clone size: .; D gene: .; J gene: TRBJ1-5; V gene: TRBV19; CDR3 protein: CASSIVAVSNQPQHF; CDR3 DNA: TGTGCCAGTAGTATCGTGGCAGTTAGCAATCAGCCCCAGCATTTT
clone size: .; D gene: .; J gene: TRBJ1-1; V gene: TRBV10-2; CDR3 protein: CASSESFLPAEAFF; CDR3 DNA: TGCGCCAGCAGTGAGTCGTTCCTCCCGGCTGAAGCTTTCTTT
clone size: .; D gene: .; J gene: TRBJ1-6; V gene: TRBV19; CDR3 protein: CASSLDGGGNSPLHF; CDR3 DNA: TGTGCCAGTAGTCTGGACGGGGGGGGAAATTCACCCCTCCACTTT
clone size: .; D gene: .; J gene: TRBJ1-3; V gene: TRBV4-2; CDR3 protein: CASSQVQYGNTIYF; CDR3 DNA: TGTGCCAGCAGCCAAGTTCAGTATGGGAACACCATATATTTT